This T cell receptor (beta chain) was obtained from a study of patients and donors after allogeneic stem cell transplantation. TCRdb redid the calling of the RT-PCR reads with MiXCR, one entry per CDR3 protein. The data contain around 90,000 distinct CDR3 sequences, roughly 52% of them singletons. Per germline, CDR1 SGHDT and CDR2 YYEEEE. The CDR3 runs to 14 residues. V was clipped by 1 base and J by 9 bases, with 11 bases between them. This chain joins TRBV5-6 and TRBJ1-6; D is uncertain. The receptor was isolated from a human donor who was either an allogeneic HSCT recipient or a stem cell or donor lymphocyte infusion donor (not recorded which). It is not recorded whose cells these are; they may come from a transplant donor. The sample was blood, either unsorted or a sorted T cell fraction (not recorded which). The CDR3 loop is CASSLPKVASPLHF. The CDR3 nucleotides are TGTGCCAGCAGCTTGCCTAAAGTTGCTTCACCCCTCCACTTT.